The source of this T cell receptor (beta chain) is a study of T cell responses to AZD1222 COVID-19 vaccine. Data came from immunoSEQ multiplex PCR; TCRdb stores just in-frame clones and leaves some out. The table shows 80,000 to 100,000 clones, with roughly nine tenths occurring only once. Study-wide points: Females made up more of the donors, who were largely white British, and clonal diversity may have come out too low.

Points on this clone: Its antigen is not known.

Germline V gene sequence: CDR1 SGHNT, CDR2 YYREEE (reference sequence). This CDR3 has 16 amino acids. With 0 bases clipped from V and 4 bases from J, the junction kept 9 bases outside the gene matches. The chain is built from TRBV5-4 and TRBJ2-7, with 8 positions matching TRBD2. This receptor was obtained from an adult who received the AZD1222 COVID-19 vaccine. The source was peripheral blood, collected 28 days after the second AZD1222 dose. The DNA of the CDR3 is TGTGCCAGCAGCTTGGGGGAGGGGGGACTAGTATACGAGCAGTACTTC. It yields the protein CASSLGEGGLVYEQYF.